This T cell receptor (beta chain) is from a study of T cell changes during pregnancy in multiple sclerosis. Germline CDR1 SGDLS, CDR2 YYNGEE. The CDR3 has 17 amino acids. V was pared by 0 bases and J by 4 bases, with 17 bases between. The repertoire was sequenced with immunoSEQ multiplex PCR; TCRdb's copy has only in-frame clones and lacks some. The sample has under 95,000 clones, roughly 90% seen once. The specimen was peripheral blood, collected in the second trimester of pregnancy. V usage is TRBV9 and J usage is TRBJ1-3, with D possibly matching TRBD1 (6 bases). The TCR comes from a female donor with multiple sclerosis, enrolled in a pregnancy study. CDR3 sequence reads: CASSVAGGAVFGNTIYF. The CDR3 nucleotides read TGTGCCAGCAGCGTAGCCGGGGGGGCCGTCTTCGGAAACACCATATATTTT.